This T cell receptor (beta chain) was recorded in a study of Ad26.COV2.S vaccination and SARS-CoV-2 variants. Whole-study context: It was the COV1001 Ad26.COV2.S trial arm that included the donor.

Treatment described: over 15 received Ad26.COV2.S at low or high dose, single or two shots; roughly five received placebo; per-sample allocation not given. All samples were drawn on day 63, counting from the first vaccine or placebo injection. V was pared by 0 bases and J by 0 bases, with 11 bases between. The CDR3 extends over 17 amino acids. In germline, CDR1 is ENHRY, CDR2 SYGVKD. Sequenced by immunoSEQ multiplex PCR; TCRdb stores in-frame clones only, minus some. The table lists some 300,000 clones, around four fifths of them singletons. This chain connects TRBV10-3 to TRBJ2-2; no definite D call. The material sequenced was peripheral blood, taken in a trial of Ad26.COV2.S vaccine versus placebo. This receptor was identified in a person aged 18-65 years who received the Ad26.COV2.S COVID-19 vaccine or a placebo. The CDR3 sequence: CAISESTQLANTGELFF. The DNA for the CDR3 is TGTGCCATCAGTGAGTCGACGCAACTCGCGAACACCGGGGAGCTGTTTTTT.